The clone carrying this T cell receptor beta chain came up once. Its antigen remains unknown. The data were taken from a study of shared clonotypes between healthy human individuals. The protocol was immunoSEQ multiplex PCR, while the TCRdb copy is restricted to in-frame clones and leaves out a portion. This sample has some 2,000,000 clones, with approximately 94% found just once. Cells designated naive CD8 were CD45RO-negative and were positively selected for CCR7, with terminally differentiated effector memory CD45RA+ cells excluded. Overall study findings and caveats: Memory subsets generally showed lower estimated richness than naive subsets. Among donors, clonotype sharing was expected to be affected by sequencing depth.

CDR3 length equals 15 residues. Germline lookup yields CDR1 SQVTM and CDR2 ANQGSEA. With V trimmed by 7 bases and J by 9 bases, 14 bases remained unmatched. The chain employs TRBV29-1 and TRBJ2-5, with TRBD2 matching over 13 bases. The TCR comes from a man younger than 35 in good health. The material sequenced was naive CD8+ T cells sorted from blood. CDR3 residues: CSASAGTSGIKAQYF. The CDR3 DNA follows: TGCAGCGCATCAGCCGGGACTAGCGGGATAAAGGCCCAGTACTTC.